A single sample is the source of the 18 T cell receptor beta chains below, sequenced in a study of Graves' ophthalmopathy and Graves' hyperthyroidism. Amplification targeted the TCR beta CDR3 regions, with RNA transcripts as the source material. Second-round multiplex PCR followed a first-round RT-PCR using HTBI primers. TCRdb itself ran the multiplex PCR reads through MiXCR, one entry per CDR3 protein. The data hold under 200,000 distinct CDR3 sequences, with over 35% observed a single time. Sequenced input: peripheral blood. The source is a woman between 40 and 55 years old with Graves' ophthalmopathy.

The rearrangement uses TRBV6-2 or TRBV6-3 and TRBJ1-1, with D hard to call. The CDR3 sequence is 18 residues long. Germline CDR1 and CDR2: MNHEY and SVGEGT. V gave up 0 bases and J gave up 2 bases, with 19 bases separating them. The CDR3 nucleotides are TGTGCCAGCAGTTACTCCTACCGGTCCGAGTCCTTTAACACTGAAGCTTTCTTT. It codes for CASSYSYRSESFNTEAFF.

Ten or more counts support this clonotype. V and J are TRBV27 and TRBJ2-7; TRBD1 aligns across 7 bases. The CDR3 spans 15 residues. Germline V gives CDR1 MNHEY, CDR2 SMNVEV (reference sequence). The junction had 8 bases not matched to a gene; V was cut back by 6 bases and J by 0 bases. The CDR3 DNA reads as TGTGCCAGCAGCCCCGACAGGGTAAACTCCTACGAGCAGTACTTC. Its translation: CASSPDRVNSYEQYF.

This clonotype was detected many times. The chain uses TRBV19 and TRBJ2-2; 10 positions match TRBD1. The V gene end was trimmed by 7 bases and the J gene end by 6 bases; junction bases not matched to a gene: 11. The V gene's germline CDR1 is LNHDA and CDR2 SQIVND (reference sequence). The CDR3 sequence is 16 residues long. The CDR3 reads CASKRWETGGSGELFF. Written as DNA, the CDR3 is TGTGCCAGTAAGCGTTGGGAGACAGGGGGCTCCGGGGAGCTGTTTTTT.

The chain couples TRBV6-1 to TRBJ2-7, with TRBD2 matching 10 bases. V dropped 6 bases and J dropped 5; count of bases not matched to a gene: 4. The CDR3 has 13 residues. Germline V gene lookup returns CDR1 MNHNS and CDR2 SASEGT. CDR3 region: CASRAGGSHEQYF. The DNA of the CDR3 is TGTGCCAGCAGAGCGGGAGGGTCCCACGAGCAGTACTTC.

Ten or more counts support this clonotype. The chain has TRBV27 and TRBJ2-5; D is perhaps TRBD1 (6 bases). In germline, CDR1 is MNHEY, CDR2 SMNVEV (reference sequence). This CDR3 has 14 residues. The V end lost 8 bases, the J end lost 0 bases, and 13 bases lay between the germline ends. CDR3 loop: CASGRWTDQETQYF. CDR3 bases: TGTGCCAGCGGCCGATGGACAGACCAAGAGACCCAGTACTTC.

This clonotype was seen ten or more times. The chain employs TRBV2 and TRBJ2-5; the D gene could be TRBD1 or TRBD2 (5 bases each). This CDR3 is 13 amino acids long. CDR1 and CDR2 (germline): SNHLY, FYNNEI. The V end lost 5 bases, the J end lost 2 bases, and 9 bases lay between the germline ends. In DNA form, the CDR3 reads TGTGCCAGCAGTAGGGACCGACAAGAGACCCAGTACTTC. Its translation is CASSRDRQETQYF.

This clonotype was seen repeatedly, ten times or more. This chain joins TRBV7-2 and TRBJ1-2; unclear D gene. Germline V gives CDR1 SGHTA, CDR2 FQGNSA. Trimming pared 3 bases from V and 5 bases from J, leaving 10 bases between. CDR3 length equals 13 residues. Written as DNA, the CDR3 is TGTGCCAGCAGCTTGAAGAGGGAGTATGGCTACACCTTC. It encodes CASSLKREYGYTF.

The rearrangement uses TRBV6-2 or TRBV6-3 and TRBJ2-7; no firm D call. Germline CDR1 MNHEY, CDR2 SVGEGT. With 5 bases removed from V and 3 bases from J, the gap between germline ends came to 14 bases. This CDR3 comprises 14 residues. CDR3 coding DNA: TGTGCCAGCAGTGAGGACGCCTTTGACTACGAGCAGTACTTC. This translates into CASSEDAFDYEQYF.

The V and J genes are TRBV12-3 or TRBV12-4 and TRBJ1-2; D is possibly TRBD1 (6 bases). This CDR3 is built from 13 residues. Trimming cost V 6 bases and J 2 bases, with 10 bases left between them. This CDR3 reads CASSVGTNYGYTF. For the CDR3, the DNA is TGTGCCAGCAGCGTCGGGACAAACTATGGCTACACCTTC.

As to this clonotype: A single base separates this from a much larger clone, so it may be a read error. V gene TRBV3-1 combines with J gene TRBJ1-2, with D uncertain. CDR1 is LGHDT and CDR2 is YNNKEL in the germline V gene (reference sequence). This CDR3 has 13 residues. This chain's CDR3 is CTSSQAVGFGYTF. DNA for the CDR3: TGTACCAGCAGCCAAGCTGTGGGTTTTGGCTACACCTTC.

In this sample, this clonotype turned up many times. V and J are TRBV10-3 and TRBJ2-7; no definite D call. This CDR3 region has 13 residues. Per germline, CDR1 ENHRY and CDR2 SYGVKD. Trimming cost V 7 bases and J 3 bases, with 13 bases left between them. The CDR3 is CAIKDRPIYEQYF. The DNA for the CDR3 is TGTGCCATCAAAGACCGGCCAATCTACGAGCAGTACTTC.

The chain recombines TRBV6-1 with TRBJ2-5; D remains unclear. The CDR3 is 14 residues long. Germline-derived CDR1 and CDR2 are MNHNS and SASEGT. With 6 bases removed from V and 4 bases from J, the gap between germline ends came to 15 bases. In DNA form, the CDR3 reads TGTGCCAGCAGGACGATTGGCGTCCCAGAGACCCAGTACTTC. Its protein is CASRTIGVPETQYF.

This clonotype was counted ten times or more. This CDR3 is CATSRDHGGYSNQPQHF. Here the CDR3 DNA reads TGTGCCACCAGCAGAGATCACGGCGGTTATAGCAATCAGCCCCAGCATTTT. The chain couples TRBV15 to TRBJ1-5; D is ambiguous. The germline gives CDR1 LNHNV, CDR2 YYDKDF (reference sequence). The CDR3 sequence is 17 residues long. V lost 0 bases, J lost 0 bases, and 12 bases lay in between.

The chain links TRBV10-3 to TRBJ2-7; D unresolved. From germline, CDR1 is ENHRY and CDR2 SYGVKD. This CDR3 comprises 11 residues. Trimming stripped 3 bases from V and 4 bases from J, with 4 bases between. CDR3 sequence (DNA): TGTGCCATCAGTGAACTATACGAGCAGTACTTC. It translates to CAISELYEQYF.

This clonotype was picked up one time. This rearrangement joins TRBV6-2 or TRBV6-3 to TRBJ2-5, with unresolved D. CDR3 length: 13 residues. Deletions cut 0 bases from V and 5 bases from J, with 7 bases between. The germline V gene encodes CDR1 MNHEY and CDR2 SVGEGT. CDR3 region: CASSYSRWETQYF. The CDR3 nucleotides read TGTGCCAGCAGTTACTCGAGGTGGGAGACCCAGTACTTC.

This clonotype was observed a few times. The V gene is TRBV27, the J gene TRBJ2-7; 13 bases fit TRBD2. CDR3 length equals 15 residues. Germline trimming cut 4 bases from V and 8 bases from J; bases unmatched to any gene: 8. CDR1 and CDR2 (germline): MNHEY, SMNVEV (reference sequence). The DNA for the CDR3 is TGTGCCAGCAGTTCTACCGGGACTAGCGGGACTAAGCAGTACTTC. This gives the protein CASSSTGTSGTKQYF.

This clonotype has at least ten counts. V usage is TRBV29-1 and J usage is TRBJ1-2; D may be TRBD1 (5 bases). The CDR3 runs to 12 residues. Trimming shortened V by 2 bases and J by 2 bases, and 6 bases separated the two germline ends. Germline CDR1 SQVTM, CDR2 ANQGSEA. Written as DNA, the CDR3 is TGCAGCGTTGAAAACAGGAACTATGGCTACACCTTC. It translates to CSVENRNYGYTF.

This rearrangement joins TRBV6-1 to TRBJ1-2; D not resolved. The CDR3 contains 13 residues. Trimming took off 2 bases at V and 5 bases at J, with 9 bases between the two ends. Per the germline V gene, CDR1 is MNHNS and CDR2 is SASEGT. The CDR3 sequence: CASSEWLGYGYTF. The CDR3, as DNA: TGTGCCAGCAGTGAATGGCTAGGTTATGGCTACACCTTC.